This T cell receptor beta chain emerged from a study of cytomegalovirus exposure and HLA in healthy donors. The study, taken as a whole, reports: It was assumed in the presence/absence analyses that sequencing depth was roughly uniform across donors.

PCR involved 60 Vbeta and 13 Jbeta primers. Clones were sequenced by immunoSEQ multiplex PCR, and TCRdb holds only the in-frame ones, with some missing. The table lists 85,000 to 100,000 clones, roughly 80% of them singletons. Germline V CDR1 and CDR2: MNHEY, SMNVEV (reference sequence). The CDR3 sequence is 14 residues long. The V end lost 6 bases, the J end lost 10 bases, and 16 bases lay between the germline ends. As for this clone: Its antigen is not known.

The V gene is TRBV27, the J gene TRBJ1-6; weak D call: TRBD1 (5 bases). The material sequenced was PBMCs. The TCR comes from a girl aged 2 to 9 in good health and CMV-seropositive. The CDR3 reads CASSGGANTSPLHF. The CDR3 nucleotides are TGTGCCAGCAGCGGCGGGGCCAATACATCACCCCTCCACTTT.